This T cell receptor (beta chain) was captured in a study of spatial heterogeneity in lung cancer. TCRdb re-called the 5' RACE reads with MiXCR, one entry per CDR3 protein. This sample yields just under 95,000 distinct CDR3 sequences, of which approximately 12% are seen a single time; under 50% belongs to the top ten. Sample time point: sample taken at primary tumor resection. The input material, whole RNA from tumor, nontumor lung or frozen PBMC, was sequenced unsorted. From germline, CDR1 is SEHNR and CDR2 FQNEAQ (reference sequence). CDR3 length equals 13 residues. Trimming stripped 8 bases from V and 1 base from J, with 11 bases between.

The sample in question was PBMCs, obtained at surgery. V is TRBV7-9 and J is TRBJ1-1; D call uncertain. The receptor was derived from a male donor with early-stage non-small cell lung cancer. CDR3 in amino acids: CASLSGPNTEAFF. In nucleotides, the CDR3 is TGTGCCAGCCTATCTGGCCCGAACACTGAAGCTTTCTTT.